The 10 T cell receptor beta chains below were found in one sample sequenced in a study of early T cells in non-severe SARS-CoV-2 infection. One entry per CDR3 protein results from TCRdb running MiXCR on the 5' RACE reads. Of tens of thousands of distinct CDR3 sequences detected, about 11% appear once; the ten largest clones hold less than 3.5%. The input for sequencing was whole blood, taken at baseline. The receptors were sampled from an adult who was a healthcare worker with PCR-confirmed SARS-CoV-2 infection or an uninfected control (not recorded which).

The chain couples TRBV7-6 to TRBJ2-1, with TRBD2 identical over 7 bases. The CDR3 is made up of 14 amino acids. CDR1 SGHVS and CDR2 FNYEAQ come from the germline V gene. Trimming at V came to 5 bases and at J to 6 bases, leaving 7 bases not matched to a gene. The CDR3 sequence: CASSRGVSANEQFF. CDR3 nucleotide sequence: TGTGCCAGCAGCCGGGGGGTATCCGCCAATGAGCAGTTCTTC.

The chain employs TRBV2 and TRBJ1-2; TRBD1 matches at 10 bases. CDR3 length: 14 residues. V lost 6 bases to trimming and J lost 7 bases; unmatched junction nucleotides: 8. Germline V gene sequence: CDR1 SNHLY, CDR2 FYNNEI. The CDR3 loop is CASRGTGDFIGYTF. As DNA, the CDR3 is TGTGCCAGCAGGGGGACAGGGGATTTTATTGGCTACACCTTC.

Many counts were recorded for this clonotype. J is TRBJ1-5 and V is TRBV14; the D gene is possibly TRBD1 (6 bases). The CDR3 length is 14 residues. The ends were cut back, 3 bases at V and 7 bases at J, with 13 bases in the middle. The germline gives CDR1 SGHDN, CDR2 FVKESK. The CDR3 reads CASSQRGDYQPQHF. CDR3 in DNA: TGTGCCAGCAGCCAGAGGGGGGACTACCAGCCCCAGCATTTT.

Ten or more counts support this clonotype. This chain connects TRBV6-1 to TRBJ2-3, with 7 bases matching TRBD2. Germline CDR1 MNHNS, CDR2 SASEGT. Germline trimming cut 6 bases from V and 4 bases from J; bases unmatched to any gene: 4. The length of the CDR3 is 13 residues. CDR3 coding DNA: TGTGCCAGCAGGCCGGGACTACCAGATACGCAGTATTTT. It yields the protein CASRPGLPDTQYF.

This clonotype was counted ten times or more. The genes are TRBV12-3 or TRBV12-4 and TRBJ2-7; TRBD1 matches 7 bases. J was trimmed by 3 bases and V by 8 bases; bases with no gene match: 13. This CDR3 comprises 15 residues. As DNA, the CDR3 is TGTGCCAGCCGCCCGGAAGGGGGCCGGAACTACGAGCAGTACTTC. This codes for CASRPEGGRNYEQYF.

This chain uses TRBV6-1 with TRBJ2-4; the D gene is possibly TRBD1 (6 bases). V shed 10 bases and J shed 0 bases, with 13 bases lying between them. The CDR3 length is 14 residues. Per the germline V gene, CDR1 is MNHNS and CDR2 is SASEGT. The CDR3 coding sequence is TGTGCCACTACACAGGGATTAGCCAAAAACATTCAGTACTTC. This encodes CATTQGLAKNIQYF.

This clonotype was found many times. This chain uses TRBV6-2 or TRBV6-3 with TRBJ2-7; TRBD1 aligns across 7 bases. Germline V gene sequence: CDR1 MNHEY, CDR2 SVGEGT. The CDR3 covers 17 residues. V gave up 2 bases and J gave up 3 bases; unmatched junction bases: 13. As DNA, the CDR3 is TGTGCCAGCAGTTACCCTTCAGACAGGGATGTACGCTACGAGCAGTACTTC. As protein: CASSYPSDRDVRYEQYF.

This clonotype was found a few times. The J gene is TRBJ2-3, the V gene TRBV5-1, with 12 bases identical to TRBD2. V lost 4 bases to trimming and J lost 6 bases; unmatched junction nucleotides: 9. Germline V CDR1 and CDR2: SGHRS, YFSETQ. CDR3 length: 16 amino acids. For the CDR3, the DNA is TGCGCCAGCAGCCACGGACTAGCGGGGAATGAGGATACGCAGTATTTT. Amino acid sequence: CASSHGLAGNEDTQYF.

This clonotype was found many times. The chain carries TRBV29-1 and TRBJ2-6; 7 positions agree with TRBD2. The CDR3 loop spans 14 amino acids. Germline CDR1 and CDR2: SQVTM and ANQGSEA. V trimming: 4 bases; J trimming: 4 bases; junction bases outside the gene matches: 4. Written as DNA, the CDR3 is TGCAGCGTTGGGGAGGGCTCCGGGGCCAACGTCCTGACTTTC. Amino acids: CSVGEGSGANVLTF.

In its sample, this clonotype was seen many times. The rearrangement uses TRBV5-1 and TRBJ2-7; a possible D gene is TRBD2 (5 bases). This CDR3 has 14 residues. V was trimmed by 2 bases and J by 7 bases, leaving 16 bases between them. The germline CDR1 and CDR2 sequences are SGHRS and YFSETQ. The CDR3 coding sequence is TGCGCCAGCAGCTTTTGGGCAGGAGGAGTGGAGCAGTACTTC. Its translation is CASSFWAGGVEQYF.